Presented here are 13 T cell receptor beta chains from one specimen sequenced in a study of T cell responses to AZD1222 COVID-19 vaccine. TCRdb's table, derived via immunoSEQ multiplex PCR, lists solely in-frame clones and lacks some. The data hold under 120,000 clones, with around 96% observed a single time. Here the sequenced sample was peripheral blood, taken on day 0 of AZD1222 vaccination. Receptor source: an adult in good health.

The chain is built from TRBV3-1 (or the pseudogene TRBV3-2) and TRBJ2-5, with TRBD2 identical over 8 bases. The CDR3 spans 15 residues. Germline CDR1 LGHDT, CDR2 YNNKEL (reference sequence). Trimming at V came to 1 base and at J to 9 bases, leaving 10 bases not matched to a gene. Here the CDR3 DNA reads TGTGCCAGCAGCCAAGGTACCGGGGGGGCAGCGTCCCAGTACTTC. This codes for CASSQGTGGAASQYF.

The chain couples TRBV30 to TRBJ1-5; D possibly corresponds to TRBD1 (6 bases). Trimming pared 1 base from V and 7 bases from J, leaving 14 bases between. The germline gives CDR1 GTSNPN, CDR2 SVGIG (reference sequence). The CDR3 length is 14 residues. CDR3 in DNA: TGTGCCTGGAGTGGGGGGCCAATAGGCCAGCCCCAGCATTTT. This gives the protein CAWSGGPIGQPQHF.

The CDR3 nucleotides read TGTGCCAGCACCCGACCGGGACAGGGACATTCACCCCTCCACTTT. Translation gives CASTRPGQGHSPLHF. V usage is TRBV6-5 and J usage is TRBJ1-6; 9 bases match TRBD1. Germline V CDR1 and CDR2: MNHEY, SVGAGI. The V segment lost 7 bases and the J segment 8 bases; nucleotides outside the gene matches: 9. This CDR3 has 15 amino acids.

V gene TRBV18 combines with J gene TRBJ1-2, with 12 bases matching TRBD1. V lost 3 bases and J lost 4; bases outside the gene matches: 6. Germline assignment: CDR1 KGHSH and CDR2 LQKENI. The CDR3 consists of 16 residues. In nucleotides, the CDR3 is TGTGCCAGCTCACCTCAGGGACAGGGGGCCGGCTATGGCTACACCTTC. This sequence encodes CASSPQGQGAGYGYTF.

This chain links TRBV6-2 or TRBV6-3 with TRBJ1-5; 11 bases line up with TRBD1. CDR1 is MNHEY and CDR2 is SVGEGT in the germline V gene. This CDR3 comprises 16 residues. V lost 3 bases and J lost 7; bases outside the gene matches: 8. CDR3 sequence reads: CASSYSRTGGQQPQHF. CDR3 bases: TGTGCCAGCAGTTATTCGAGGACAGGGGGCCAGCAGCCCCAGCATTTT.

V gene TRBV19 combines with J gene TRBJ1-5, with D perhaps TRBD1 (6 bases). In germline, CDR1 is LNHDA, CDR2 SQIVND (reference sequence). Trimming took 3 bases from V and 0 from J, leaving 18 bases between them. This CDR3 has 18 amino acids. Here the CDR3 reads CASSIGGNIFYSNQPQHF. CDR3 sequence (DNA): TGTGCCAGTAGTATTGGGGGCAACATCTTCTATAGCAATCAGCCCCAGCATTTT.

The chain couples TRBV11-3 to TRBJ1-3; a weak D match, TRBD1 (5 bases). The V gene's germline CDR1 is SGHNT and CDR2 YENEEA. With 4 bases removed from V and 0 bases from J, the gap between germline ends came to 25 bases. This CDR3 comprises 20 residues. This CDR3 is CASSSPWGRRGALSGNTIYF. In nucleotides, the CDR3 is TGTGCCAGCAGCTCTCCCTGGGGGAGGCGAGGGGCTCTCTCTGGAAACACCATATATTTT.

The CDR3 reads CASSAQWGASQPQHF. DNA for the CDR3: TGTGCCAGCAGTGCCCAATGGGGGGCGAGTCAGCCCCAGCATTTT. V usage is TRBV28 and J usage is TRBJ1-5; the D gene is possibly TRBD1 (6 bases). Germline V gene lookup returns CDR1 MDHEN and CDR2 SYDVKM. The CDR3 sequence is 15 residues long. V lost 5 bases to trimming and J lost 6 bases, with 17 bases between them.

The CDR3 DNA follows: TGTGCCAGCAGCTTAGGCCCCCATGCTAGCGGAAAAGAGACCCAGTACTTC. Its translation: CASSLGPHASGKETQYF. V usage is TRBV7-2 and J usage is TRBJ2-5; 7 nucleotides agree with TRBD2. V lost 1 base to trimming and J lost 3 bases; unmatched junction nucleotides: 11. Germline V gene lookup returns CDR1 SGHTA and CDR2 FQGNSA. This CDR3 has 17 residues. Variable domain in full (rest from reference TRBV7-2 and TRBJ2-5): GAGVSQSPSNKVTEKGKDVELRCDPISGHTALYWYRQSLGQGLEFLIYFQGNSAPDKSGLPSDRFSAERTGGSVSTLTIQRTQQEDSAVYLCASSLGPHASGKETQYFGPGTRLLVL.

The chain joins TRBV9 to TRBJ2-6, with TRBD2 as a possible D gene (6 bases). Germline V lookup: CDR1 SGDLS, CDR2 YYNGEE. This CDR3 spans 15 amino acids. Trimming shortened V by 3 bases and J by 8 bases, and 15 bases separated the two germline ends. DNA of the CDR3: TGTGCCAGCAGCGCCGATTGGGGGGAGACCAACGTCCTGACTTTC. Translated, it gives CASSADWGETNVLTF.

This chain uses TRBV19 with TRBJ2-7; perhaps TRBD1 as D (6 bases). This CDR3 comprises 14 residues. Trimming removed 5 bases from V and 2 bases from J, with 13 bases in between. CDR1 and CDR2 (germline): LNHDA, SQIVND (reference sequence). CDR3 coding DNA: TGTGCCAGTAGTGTCCGGGACAACCCCTACGAGCAGTACTTC. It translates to CASSVRDNPYEQYF.

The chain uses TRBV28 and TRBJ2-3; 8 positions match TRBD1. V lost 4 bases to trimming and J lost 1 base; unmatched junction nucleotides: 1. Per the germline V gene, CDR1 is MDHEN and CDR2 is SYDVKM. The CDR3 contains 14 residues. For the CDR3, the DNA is TGTGCCAGCAGTTCACAGGGGGGCACAGATACGCAGTATTTT. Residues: CASSSQGGTDTQYF.

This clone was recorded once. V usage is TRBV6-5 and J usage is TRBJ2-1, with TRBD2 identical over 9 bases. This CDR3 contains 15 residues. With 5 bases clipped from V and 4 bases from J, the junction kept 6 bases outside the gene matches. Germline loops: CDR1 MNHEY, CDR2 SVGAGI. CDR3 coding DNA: TGTGCCAGCAGTCCCGGGACTAGCCGATACAATGAGCAGTTCTTC. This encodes CASSPGTSRYNEQFF.